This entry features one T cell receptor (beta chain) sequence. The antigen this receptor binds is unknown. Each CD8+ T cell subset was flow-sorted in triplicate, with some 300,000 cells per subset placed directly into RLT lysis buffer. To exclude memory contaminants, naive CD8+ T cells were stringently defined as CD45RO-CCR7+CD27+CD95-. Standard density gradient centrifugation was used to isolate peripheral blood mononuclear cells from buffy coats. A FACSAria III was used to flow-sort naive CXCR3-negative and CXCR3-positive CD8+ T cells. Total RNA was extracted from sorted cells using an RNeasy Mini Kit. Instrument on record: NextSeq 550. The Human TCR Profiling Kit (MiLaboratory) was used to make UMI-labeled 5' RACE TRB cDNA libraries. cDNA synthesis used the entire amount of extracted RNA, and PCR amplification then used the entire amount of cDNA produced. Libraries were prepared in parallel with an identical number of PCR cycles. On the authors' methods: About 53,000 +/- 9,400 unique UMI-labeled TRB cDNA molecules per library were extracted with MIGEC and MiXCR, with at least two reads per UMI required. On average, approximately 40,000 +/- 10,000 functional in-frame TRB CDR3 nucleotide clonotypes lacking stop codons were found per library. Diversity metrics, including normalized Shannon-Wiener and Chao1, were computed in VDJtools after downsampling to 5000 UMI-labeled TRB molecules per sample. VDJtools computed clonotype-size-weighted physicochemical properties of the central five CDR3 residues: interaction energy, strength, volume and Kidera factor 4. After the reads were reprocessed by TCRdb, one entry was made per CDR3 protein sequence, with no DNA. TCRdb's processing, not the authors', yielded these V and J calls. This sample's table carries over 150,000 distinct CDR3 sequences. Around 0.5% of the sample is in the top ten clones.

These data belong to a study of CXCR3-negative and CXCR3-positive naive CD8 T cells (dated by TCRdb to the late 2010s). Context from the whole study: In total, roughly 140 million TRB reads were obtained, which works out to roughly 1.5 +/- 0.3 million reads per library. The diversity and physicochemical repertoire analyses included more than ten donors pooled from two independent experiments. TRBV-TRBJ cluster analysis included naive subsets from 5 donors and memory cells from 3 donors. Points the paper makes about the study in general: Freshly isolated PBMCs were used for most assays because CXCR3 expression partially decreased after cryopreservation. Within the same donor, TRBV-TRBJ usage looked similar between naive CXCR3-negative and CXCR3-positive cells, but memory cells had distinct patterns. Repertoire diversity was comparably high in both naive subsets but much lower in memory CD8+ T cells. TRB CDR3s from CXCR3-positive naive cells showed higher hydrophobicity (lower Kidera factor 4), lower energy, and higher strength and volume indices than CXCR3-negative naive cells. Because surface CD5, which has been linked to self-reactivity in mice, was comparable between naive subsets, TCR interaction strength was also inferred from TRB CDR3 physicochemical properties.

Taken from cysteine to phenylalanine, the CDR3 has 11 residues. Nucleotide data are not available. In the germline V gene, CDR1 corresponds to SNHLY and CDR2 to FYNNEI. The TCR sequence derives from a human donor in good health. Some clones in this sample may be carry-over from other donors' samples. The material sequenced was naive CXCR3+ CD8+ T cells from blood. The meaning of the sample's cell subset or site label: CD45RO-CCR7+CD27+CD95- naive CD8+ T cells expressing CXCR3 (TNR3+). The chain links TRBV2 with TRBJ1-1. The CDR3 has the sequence CASSDAGEAFF.